This record looks at one T cell receptor (beta chain) sequence and its context. This record belongs to a study of blood T cell repertoires in COVID-19. Study information: The analysed material was cDNA or gDNA that came from T cells, B-cell-depleted T cells, or PBMCs.

Enrolled during active infection, Seattle patients were then followed longitudinally. V was pared by 4 bases and J by 7 bases, with 19 bases between. The CDR3 loop spans 15 amino acids. Germline V gene sequence: CDR1 SNHLY, CDR2 FYNNEI. In the original workflow: Reference gene primer amplification in the assay estimated nucleated cell counts. Profiled with immunoSEQ multiplex PCR; TCRdb holds only in-frame clones, not every one. The V and J calls and clone size were taken over from that table, and D and trimming were inferred from the DNA. Of about 140,000 clones in the sample, approximately 90% are singletons; the top ten hold roughly 2.5%.

The chain uses TRBV2 and TRBJ1-2; D is possibly TRBD1 (5 bases). Sequencing was done on a sample of peripheral blood. This sequence originates from a human donor with COVID-19, enrolled during active disease. The donor label of this sample is uncertain. The CDR3 DNA reads TGTGCCAGCAGTGGGGCCCAGCGGCGGGGCGGTGGCTACACCTTC. It yields the protein CASSGAQRRGGGYTF.